Only one count was recorded for the clone carrying this T cell receptor (beta chain). The antigen is not known. This sample is drawn from a study of graft-versus-host responses after intestinal transplantation. The CDR3 contains 11 residues. CDR1 MNHNY and CDR2 SVGAGI come from the germline V gene (reference sequence). With 7 bases removed from V and 2 bases from J, the gap between germline ends came to 4 bases. Sequencing used immunoSEQ multiplex PCR; TCRdb keeps in-frame clones, though not all of them. The data show fewer than 120,000 clones, roughly 93% seen once. The chain employs TRBV6-6 and TRBJ2-3; D is unclear. The receptor was isolated from a human donor who received an intestinal transplant. This specimen was unstimulated CD8+ T cells sorted from spleen or lymph node cells, taken before intestinal transplant. In DNA form, the CDR3 reads TGTGCCAGCACCTACACAGATACGCAGTATTTT. Encoded protein: CASTYTDTQYF.